This T cell receptor beta chain was captured in a study of shared clonotypes between healthy human individuals. The germline gives CDR1 MNHEY, CDR2 SVGAGI. V lost 4 bases and J 6 bases, leaving 0 bases between the germline ends. This CDR3 comprises 9 residues. Original processing methods: Filtering differed since immunoSEQ provided only junctions, with no quality scores. Sequencing was performed with immunoSEQ multiplex PCR; in TCRdb, only in-frame clones are kept and a portion is missing. D and trimming come from the DNA, and the V and J calls and clone size come from that table. Counted here are more than 450,000 clones, around 74% occurring once; the ten biggest clones make up approximately 13%.

V and J are TRBV6-5 and TRBJ1-1; D unclear. The receptor was isolated from a woman aged 40 to 50 in good health. Some clones in this sample may be carry-over from other donors' samples. Material for sequencing was PBMCs. In DNA form, the CDR3 reads TGTGCCAGCAGTTCTGAAGCTTTCTTT. It yields the protein CASSSEAFF.